This is a list of T cell receptor beta chains from one sample in a study of blood T cell repertoires in COVID-19. The assay was immunoSEQ multiplex PCR, and TCRdb's table has in-frame clones only and misses some. The repertoire holds 200,000 to 250,000 clones, with roughly 82% as singletons. Material: peripheral blood. The receptors were sampled from a man between 45 and 60 years old with active or convalescent COVID-19. Both conserved end residues are part of each CDR3. Some rows mark clone size as missing; the rest say once, few, many or name a class of expanded clone.

J gene: TRBJ2-2
V gene: TRBV4-2
clone size: NA
CDR3 protein: CASSQDWGGTGELFF

J gene: TRBJ1-2
V gene: TRBV7-2
clone size: NA
CDR3 protein: CASSLGAANYGYTF

J gene: TRBJ2-5
V gene: TRBV5-1
clone size: NA
CDR3 protein: CASSLTGTGGETQYF

J gene: TRBJ1-1
V gene: TRBV18
clone size: NA
CDR3 protein: CASSPQQGIVGATEAFF

J gene: TRBJ2-5
V gene: TRBV9
clone size: NA
CDR3 protein: CASSLTGGPETQYF

J gene: TRBJ2-1
V gene: TRBV6-5
clone size: few
CDR3 protein: CASSSPMGGNEQFF

J gene: TRBJ2-7
V gene: TRBV7-6
clone size: NA
CDR3 protein: CASSLAPPTSGTYEQYF

J gene: TRBJ1-2
V gene: TRBV28
clone size: once
CDR3 protein: CASSLLGRTGGGYTF

J gene: TRBJ2-1
V gene: TRBV18
clone size: NA
CDR3 protein: CASSPSVGGQSYNEQFF

J gene: TRBJ2-5
V gene: TRBV5-5
clone size: NA
CDR3 protein: CASSWAQGSGETQYF

J gene: TRBJ1-1
V gene: TRBV2
clone size: NA
CDR3 protein: CASSERHIVNTEAFF

J gene: TRBJ1-2
V gene: TRBV18
clone size: NA
CDR3 protein: CASSTAREAGYTF